This record concerns one T cell receptor beta chain sequence. Only a few counts were recorded for this clone. Its cognate antigen has yet to be identified. Within one base of it there is no much larger clone, and no base qualities were kept. These data are taken from a study of Ad26.COV2.S vaccination and SARS-CoV-2 variants (dated by TCRdb to the early 2020s). In terms of the full investigation: Donors in the vaccine arm were drawn from COV1001, a multicentre, randomized, double-blind, placebo-controlled phase I-IIa trial testing Ad26.COV2.S in healthy adults. Ad26.COV2.S was administered intramuscularly at 5 x 10^10 or 1 x 10^11 viral particles, either as a single shot or as two shots given 56 days apart. The specificity and breadth of SARS-CoV-2-reactive T cell receptors after Ad26.COV2.S vaccination were assessed by TCRbeta repertoire sequencing. A total of roughly 30 samples were included in the TCR-sequenced set, comprising around 19 Ad26.COV2.S vaccine recipients, 5 placebo recipients and 8 SARS-CoV-2 convalescent individuals. Trial participants were randomized into five groups of five, in which low-dose or high-dose Ad26.COV2.S was given once or twice, or placebo was given on both occasions. Throughout the experiments and outcome assessment, investigators stayed blinded to trial group allocation. What the study reported, not specific to this receptor: Ad26.COV2.S recipients had higher spike-specific TCR breadth than placebo recipients (P = 0.0014). Vaccine and placebo recipients had similar non-spike TCR breadth, a finding consistent with the vaccine containing only spike. According to the authors, total T cell responses may have been underestimated by the TCR breadth and depth analyses. After vaccination, spike-specific CD8+ and CD4+ T cell responses were reported to show substantial breadth. The study lacked the statistical power to compare responses across vaccine doses or regimens.

In the germline V gene, CDR1 corresponds to SNHLY and CDR2 to FYNNEI. V is clipped by 3 bases and J by 4 bases, and the sequence between their germline boundaries is 7 bases long. From its cysteine to its phenylalanine, the CDR3 spans 13 amino acids. CDR3 DNA is the only sequence kept; it has 39 bases, read in frame from the first base. The immunoSEQ Assay was used to sequence TCRbeta CDR3 regions. After extraction, genomic DNA underwent amplification by bias-controlled multiplex PCR, followed by high-throughput sequencing. In the paper's pipeline: Collapsing and filtering of sequences were performed to quantify the absolute abundance of each unique TCRbeta CDR3 region. T cell fraction was estimated by normalizing TCRbeta template counts to usable DNA, with usable DNA measured through amplification of reference genes found in all nucleated cells. Repertoire TCRs were annotated as SARS-CoV-2-specific when V gene, CDR3 amino acid sequence and J gene were exactly matched to a known reactive TCR set. The reference SARS-CoV-2 TCR set came from MIRA and was filtered for enrichment in COVID-19-positive ImmuneCODE repertoires, removing public or cross-reactive TCRs. Based on the MIRA antigens, annotated TCRs were further analysed at the level of specific ORF or position within ORF. Breadth was defined as annotated unique rearrangements over total unique productive rearrangements; depth was the summed frequency of those rearrangements. Two-sided Wilcoxon rank-sum tests were applied when comparing TCR breadth between groups. This is the immuneACCESS table as TCRdb keeps it, with only in-frame sequences that have V and J called. A part of the clones is gone; compared with another copy, unresolved V genes explain less than half, and the rest is unexplained. That table supplies the V and J calls and clone size; D and trimming were determined from the DNA. The sample includes hundreds of thousands of clones, with about 91% observed a single time. Jointly, the top ten make up 2% to 3% of the sample.

The sample's treatment or condition label, in plain terms: some 19 received Ad26.COV2.S at low or high dose, single or two shots; roughly five received placebo; per-sample allocation not given. For vaccine and placebo recipients, the sequenced repertoires came from samples collected on day 63 after the first injection. In Cohort 1b, roughly 25 adults aged 18-55 years were enrolled at a single site in Boston, USA, between 29 July and 7 August 2020. Ad26.COV2.S was a replication-incompetent adenovirus type 26 vector that expressed a prefusion-stabilized SARS-CoV-2 spike protein derived from the original Wuhan strain.

The sequencing here drew on peripheral blood, taken in a trial of Ad26.COV2.S vaccine versus placebo. The V and J segments used are TRBV2 and TRBJ1-5; no confident D gene assignment can be made. This TCR came from a person between 18 and 60 years old who received the Ad26.COV2.S COVID-19 vaccine or a placebo. The nucleotide sequence reads TGTGCCAGCAGTGACTCGGAAAATCAGCCCCAGCATTTT. Translated, it reads CASSDSENQPQHF.